This T cell receptor (beta chain) was sequenced for a study of shared clonotypes between healthy human individuals. Looking at the study overall: Three men and a couple of women, aged 18 to 49, were donors. Regarding the study as a whole: Clonotypes shared by all four sorted-subset donors had higher generation probabilities than non-shared clonotypes. The sampled material consisted only of blood, and tissue repertoires are likely to differ.

Naive CD8 cells, CD45RO-negative and positively selected for CCR7, excluded terminally differentiated effector memory CD45RA+ cells. Original methodology: Filtering was not the same, since immunoSEQ gave junction-only sequences without quality scores. TCRdb's table, derived via immunoSEQ multiplex PCR, lists solely in-frame clones and lacks some. Clone size and the V and J calls come from that table; the DNA yielded D and trimming. The sample carries 560,000 or so clones, 95% to 96% recorded once. The CDR3 runs 16 residues. CDR1 is MNHEY and CDR2 is SMNVEV in the germline V gene (reference sequence). The germline V and J ends were trimmed by 4 bases and 0 bases, with 12 bases remaining between them. Turning to this clone: Its antigen remains unidentified.

This chain links TRBV27 with TRBJ1-4; possible D gene TRBD1, 5 bases. The specimen sequenced was naive CD8+ T cells sorted from blood. The sequence came from a woman aged 30 to 39 in good health. CDR3 nucleotide sequence: TGTGCCAGCAGTTCCCAGGGCGGTGCAACTAATGAAAAACTGTTTTTT. This translates into CASSSQGGATNEKLFF.